The entry below gives a single T cell receptor (beta chain) sequence along with its context. Its specificity is unknown. Germline V gene data show CDR1 as LNHDA and CDR2 as SQIVND (reference sequence). CDR3 size: 14 residues. Trimming cost V 5 bases and J 1 base; bases outside gene matches: 4. Focal radiation and CTLA-4 blockade (ipilimumab) were tested in chemo-refractory metastatic non-small-cell lung cancer patients. This sample is drawn from a study of radiotherapy plus CTLA-4 blockade in lung cancer. Across the study: Objective responses emerged in roughly a sixth of patients, and 25% to 40% attained disease control.

Clones were sequenced by immunoSEQ multiplex PCR, and TCRdb holds only the in-frame ones, with some missing. The sample yields roughly 24,000 clones, roughly three quarters seen once. General study results and limits: The best prediction of response reportedly came from early blood T cell clone dynamics, with interferon-beta. Radiotherapy plus ipilimumab was followed by expansion in blood of tumor-derived TCR clones.

The rearrangement uses TRBV19 and TRBJ1-1, with 7 bases that match TRBD1. This TCR was recovered from a human donor with non-small cell lung cancer that progressed on radiotherapy plus ipilimumab. The sample consisted of peripheral blood, taken from a patient treated with radiotherapy plus ipilimumab. CDR3 loop: CASSPRQGNTEAFF. CDR3 nucleotide sequence: TGTGCCAGTAGTCCCAGACAGGGGAACACTGAAGCTTTCTTT.